Shown below are 30 T cell receptor beta chains from a single sample sequenced in a study of beta chain features in type 1 diabetes. Study outcomes and limitations: Within each of all four CD4+ subsets, Type 1 diabetes patients had TCRB CDR3s that were moderately but significantly shorter.

Their recognized antigens are unknown. Expressed TCRB transcripts were sequenced because the isolated RNA had all been reverse transcribed beforehand. Sequencing used immunoSEQ multiplex PCR; TCRdb keeps in-frame clones, though not all of them. This repertoire shows hundreds of thousands of clones, about 14% found once; its top ten account for just under 0.04%. Sequencing was done on a sample of naive CD4+ T cells from blood. The receptors stem from a man aged 18 to 30 with type 1 diabetes.

CDR3 protein: CASSKTQGRSSYNEQFF. The CDR3, as DNA: TGTGCCAGCAGCAAGACTCAAGGGCGTAGCTCCTACAATGAGCAGTTCTTC. V usage is TRBV21-1 and J usage is TRBJ2-1. TRBV21-1 is a documented pseudogene. The CDR3 has 17 amino acids.

The chain joins TRBV7-2 to TRBJ1-2; D not resolved. V lost 5 bases and J lost 2, with 12 bases in between. Looked up from germline, CDR1 is SGHTA and CDR2 is FQGNSA. The CDR3 spans 14 residues. CDR3 coding DNA: TGTGCCAGCAGCCTATTTGCCACAAACTATGGCTACACCTTC. This translates into CASSLFATNYGYTF.

The V call is TRBV30, the J call TRBJ2-7; a possible D gene is TRBD1 (6 bases). The CDR3 length is 18 residues. Trimming took off 7 bases at V and 3 bases at J, with 31 bases between the two ends. Germline CDR1 and CDR2: GTSNPN and SVGIG (reference sequence). This chain's CDR3 is CALAHGQGQFPTHYEQYF. The CDR3 coding sequence is TGTGCCTTGGCCCACGGGCAGGGGCAATTTCCGACCCACTACGAGCAGTACTTC.

The chain is built from TRBV6-5 and TRBJ2-3, with D possibly TRBD1 on 8 matching bases. The CDR3 contains 13 residues. Germline V lookup: CDR1 MNHEY, CDR2 SVGAGI. V shed 4 bases and J shed 12 bases, with 17 bases lying between them. This CDR3 is CASSLGRGTGQYF. The CDR3 DNA follows: TGTGCCAGCAGTTTGGGGAGGGGGACAGGACAGTATTTT.

V and J are TRBV28 and TRBJ1-4, with unresolved D. Germline V lookup: CDR1 MDHEN, CDR2 SYDVKM. The CDR3 covers 13 residues. V was cut by 7 bases and J by 2 bases, with 8 bases left in between. The CDR3 protein is CASTGPTNEKLFF. The CDR3 DNA is TGTGCCAGCACTGGACCTACTAATGAAAAACTGTTTTTT.

The chain has TRBV30 and TRBJ2-1, with 12 bases aligning to TRBD2. Trimming cost V 2 bases and J 10 bases; bases outside gene matches: 3. The CDR3 covers 13 residues. CDR1 is GTSNPN, CDR2 SVGIG, per germline (reference sequence). The CDR3 reads CAWSPGTSGEQFF. The CDR3 bases are TGTGCCTGGAGTCCAGGGACTAGCGGGGAGCAGTTCTTC.

V and J are TRBV7-2 and TRBJ1-1; unclear D gene. This CDR3 contains 13 residues. Germline loops: CDR1 SGHTA, CDR2 FQGNSA. V was cut by 7 bases and J by 4 bases, with 13 bases left in between. CDR3 in amino acids: CASTPRLSTEAFF. DNA for the CDR3: TGTGCCAGCACCCCAAGACTGAGCACTGAAGCTTTCTTT.

The V and J genes are TRBV29-1 and TRBJ2-1, with TRBD2 matching over 13 bases. With 1 base clipped from V and 4 bases from J, the junction kept 7 bases outside the gene matches. The germline gives CDR1 SQVTM, CDR2 ANQGSEA. The CDR3 runs 17 residues. The CDR3 sequence is CSVEAWTSGSTYNEQFF. For the CDR3, the DNA is TGCAGCGTTGAAGCGTGGACTAGCGGGAGTACGTACAATGAGCAGTTCTTC.

This clone was observed a few times. The rearrangement links TRBV6-5 to TRBJ2-5; D remains ambiguous. This CDR3 contains 12 residues. V was clipped by 6 bases and J by 4 bases, with 9 bases between them. The germline CDR1 and CDR2 sequences are MNHEY and SVGAGI. This CDR3 reads CASSRYGETQYF. The CDR3 DNA reads as TGTGCCAGCAGCCGGTATGGAGAGACCCAGTACTTC.

The genes are TRBV15 and TRBJ1-2; no firm D call. The CDR3 loop spans 15 amino acids. V shed 4 bases and J shed 6 bases, with 18 bases lying between them. CDR1 is LNHNV and CDR2 is YYDKDF in the germline V gene (reference sequence). CDR3 region: CATSILGAMVNGYTF. CDR3 DNA sequence: TGTGCCACCAGCATTCTCGGTGCGATGGTAAATGGCTACACCTTC.

This chain uses TRBV27 with TRBJ1-2; the match to TRBD1 covers 7 bases. This CDR3 has 13 residues. Germline V gives CDR1 MNHEY, CDR2 SMNVEV (reference sequence). Trimming cost V 2 bases and J 4 bases; bases outside gene matches: 1. The CDR3 bases are TGTGCCAGCAGTTTAAGACAGGGCTATGGCTACACCTTC. Residues: CASSLRQGYGYTF.

This clone was recorded a few times. This sequence joins TRBV28 and TRBJ1-2; the match to TRBD1 covers 7 bases. Trimming removed 6 bases from V and 4 bases from J; junction bases left unmatched: 8. Germline assignment: CDR1 MDHEN and CDR2 SYDVKM. This CDR3 is 14 amino acids long. The CDR3 nucleotides read TGTGCCAGCAGAAGGGGGCAGGCGACCTATGGCTACACCTTC. Translated: CASRRGQATYGYTF.

There are a few counts of this clone. The chain couples TRBV9 to TRBJ2-1, with TRBD2 identical over 9 bases. Unmatched junction bases numbered 5, after V lost 4 bases and J lost 0 bases. The CDR3 is 16 residues long. Germline lookup yields CDR1 SGDLS and CDR2 YYNGEE. The CDR3, as DNA: TGTGCCAGCAGCTCCCGCGGGGGGGCCTCCTACAATGAGCAGTTCTTC. It codes for CASSSRGGASYNEQFF.

This clone came up a few times. V usage is TRBV5-1 and J usage is TRBJ2-5; TRBD1 is a possible D gene (5 bases). Deletions cut 0 bases from V and 5 bases from J, with 11 bases between. The CDR3 spans 14 residues. Germline V gives CDR1 SGHRS, CDR2 YFSETQ. As DNA, the CDR3 is TGCGCCAGCAGCTTGGAATTACGACAGGAGACCCAGTACTTC. It codes for CASSLELRQETQYF.

A remark on this clone: The sample contains more than one DNA sequence encoding this CDR3. The rearrangement uses TRBV29-1 and TRBJ1-2; maybe TRBD1 (5 bases). Germline assignment: CDR1 SQVTM and CDR2 ANQGSEA. The CDR3 runs 10 residues. V lost 4 bases and J 6 bases, leaving 6 bases between the germline ends. CDR3 nucleotides: TGCAGCGTTGCAGGGAATGGCTACACCTTC. It translates to CSVAGNGYTF.

A few counts support this clone. The gene calls are TRBV5-1 and TRBJ2-7, with TRBD1 matching over 9 bases. Losses at the gene ends were 4 bases for V and 9 bases for J; bases not matched to a gene: 14. The germline V gene encodes CDR1 SGHRS and CDR2 YFSETQ. This CDR3 is built from 15 residues. The CDR3 sequence: CASSLGQGKAGWQYF. The CDR3 nucleotides are TGCGCCAGCAGCCTGGGACAGGGCAAGGCAGGATGGCAGTACTTC.

The rearrangement links TRBV29-1 to TRBJ2-7; 11 bases line up with TRBD1. The trim removed 6 bases at V and 5 bases at J, leaving 3 bases unmatched. The V gene's germline CDR1 is SQVTM and CDR2 ANQGSEA. The CDR3 length is 12 residues. As DNA, the CDR3 is TGCAGCGTATTGGGACAGGGGGACGAGCAGTACTTC. Translated, it gives CSVLGQGDEQYF.

There are a few counts of this clone. The same CDR3 is also encoded by other DNA sequences in this sample. The chain has TRBV18 and TRBJ2-7; D is undetermined. Germline V gene data show CDR1 as KGHSH and CDR2 as LQKENI. Trimming took 4 bases from V and 0 from J, leaving 7 bases between them. The CDR3 totals 13 residues. The CDR3 here is CASSQSSSYEQYF. The CDR3 DNA is TGTGCCAGCTCACAGAGTAGCTCCTACGAGCAGTACTTC.

This clone was detected only a few times. The J gene is TRBJ2-5, the V gene TRBV29-1; D gene unclear. The germline V and J ends were trimmed by 0 bases and 5 bases, with 13 bases remaining between them. The V gene's germline CDR1 is SQVTM and CDR2 ANQGSEA. The CDR3 has 14 residues. CDR3 in DNA: TGCAGCGTTGAAGATAAGGTGCATTCGGAGACCCAGTACTTC. Its protein is CSVEDKVHSETQYF.

The sample holds a few counts of this clone. The chain couples TRBV30 to TRBJ2-1; D is possibly TRBD2 (6 bases). The CDR3 sequence is 14 residues long. The germline V gene encodes CDR1 GTSNPN and CDR2 SVGIG (reference sequence). Trimming removed 2 bases at V and 5 bases at J, with 13 bases between. The CDR3 DNA sequence: TGTGCCTGGAGTACGACGGGGGTGAACAATGAGCAGTTCTTC. It encodes CAWSTTGVNNEQFF. The complete variable domain, with remaining parts taken from reference TRBV30 and TRBJ2-1, reads SQTIHQWPATLVQPVGSPLSLECTVEGTSNPNLYWYRQAAGRGLQLLFYSVGIGQISSEVPQNLSASRPQDRQFILSSKKLLLSDSGFYLCAWSTTGVNNEQFFGPGTRLTVL.

V gene TRBV5-1 combines with J gene TRBJ2-2, with unresolved D. V lost 0 bases to trimming and J lost 4 bases, with 16 bases between them. The CDR3 consists of 17 residues. Germline CDR1 reads SGHRS; CDR2 reads YFSETQ. CDR3 sequence (DNA): TGCGCCAGCAGCTTGGAACCACAGCTCTCGGGCACCGGGGAGCTGTTTTTT. Translating it yields CASSLEPQLSGTGELFF.

This clone was detected only a few times. The chain couples TRBV5-4 to TRBJ1-6; no reliable D call. This CDR3 contains 15 residues. V was trimmed by 5 bases and J by 0 bases, leaving 9 bases between them. Germline-derived CDR1 and CDR2 are SGHNT and YYREEE (reference sequence). DNA for the CDR3: TGTGCCAGCAGAAATGACATCTCCTATAATTCACCCCTCCACTTT. Its protein is CASRNDISYNSPLHF.

In its sample, this clone was seen a few times. The rearrangement links TRBV28 to TRBJ1-3; D ambiguous. V shed 10 bases and J shed 7 bases, with 8 bases lying between them. The CDR3 sequence is 10 residues long. The germline V gene encodes CDR1 MDHEN and CDR2 SYDVKM. CDR3 in amino acids: CANCPNTIYF. As DNA, the CDR3 is TGTGCCAACTGTCCCAACACCATATATTTT.

Notes on this clone: This specimen includes other DNA sequences encoding the same CDR3. The V call is TRBV5-1, the J call TRBJ1-1, with D unresolved. The CDR3 is 14 residues long. CDR1 and CDR2 from the germline V gene are SGHRS and YFSETQ. Trimming took 0 bases from V and 1 from J, leaving 7 bases between them. The CDR3 bases are TGCGCCAGCAGCTTGGAGGGCGAGAACACTGAAGCTTTCTTT. Amino acids: CASSLEGENTEAFF.

This clone appeared a few times. This chain connects TRBV10-1 to TRBJ2-3; TRBD2 agrees at 12 bases. V lost 2 bases and J lost 1; bases outside the gene matches: 4. In germline, CDR1 is WNHNN, CDR2 SYGVQD (reference sequence). CDR3 size: 17 residues. CDR3 loop: CASSEIASGRGTDTQYF. CDR3 DNA: TGCGCCAGCAGTGAGATCGCTAGCGGGAGGGGCACAGATACGCAGTATTTT.

This sequence joins TRBV6-1 and TRBJ2-6; 7 bases are shared with TRBD2. Germline V gene lookup returns CDR1 MNHNS and CDR2 SASEGT. The V segment lost 5 bases and the J segment 2 bases; nucleotides outside the gene matches: 3. This CDR3 spans 15 amino acids. In DNA, the CDR3 is TGTGCCAGCAGTCCCGCGGGAGCTGGGGCCAACGTCCTGACTTTC. As protein: CASSPAGAGANVLTF.

This rearrangement joins TRBV7-6 to TRBJ2-7; D is possibly TRBD2 (5 bases). Germline-derived CDR1 and CDR2 are SGHVS and FNYEAQ. The CDR3 consists of 13 residues. Trimming removed 11 bases at V and 3 bases at J, with 17 bases between. Here the CDR3 DNA reads TGTGCCTCCAGAAGGGCCGAGGGCTACGAGCAGTACTTC. Its protein product is CASRRAEGYEQYF.

The table lists this clone with a few counts. The chain has TRBV10-3 and TRBJ1-5; tentative D call: TRBD1 (5 bases). Deletions cut 2 bases from V and 11 bases from J, with 10 bases between. This CDR3 is built from 12 residues. Germline CDR1 reads ENHRY; CDR2 reads SYGVKD. As DNA, the CDR3 is TGTGCCATCAGTGAGACGGACACGGCCCAGCATTTT. As protein: CAISETDTAQHF.

The CDR3 reads CASSWGRLAGYNEQFF. The CDR3 DNA is TGTGCCAGCAGTTGGGGGAGACTAGCGGGTTACAATGAGCAGTTCTTC. The V and J genes are TRBV28 and TRBJ2-1, with TRBD2 identical over 10 bases. Trimming at V came to 4 bases and at J to 4 bases, leaving 7 bases not matched to a gene. In germline, CDR1 is MDHEN, CDR2 SYDVKM. The CDR3 sequence is 16 residues long.

The table lists this clone with a few counts. The sample holds other DNA sequences that translate to the same CDR3. The chain's CDR3 is CASSLTYNEQFF. The CDR3 DNA sequence: TGTGCCAGCAGTCTTACCTACAATGAGCAGTTCTTC. The V and J genes are TRBV28 and TRBJ2-1; D gene unclear. This CDR3 comprises 12 residues. Germline CDR1 and CDR2: MDHEN and SYDVKM. V gave up 5 bases and J gave up 2 bases, with 4 bases separating them.